This T cell receptor (beta chain) is from a study of blood T cell repertoires in COVID-19. Study as a whole: Whether acute or convalescent, the COVID-19 samples came from the United States, Italy and Spain.

The CDR3 is made up of 14 amino acids. Germline V gene data show CDR1 as KGHDR and CDR2 as SFDVKD. Trimming cost V 5 bases and J 3 bases; bases outside gene matches: 6. Generated by immunoSEQ multiplex PCR, the TCRdb table keeps only in-frame clones and is missing some. Of 110,000 to 150,000 clones in the sample, around 78% were seen once. The receptor's source is a woman aged 55 to 70 with acute or convalescent COVID-19. Sequencing was done on a sample of peripheral blood. This chain links TRBV24-1 with TRBJ2-7; 7 nucleotides agree with TRBD2. The CDR3 bases are TGTGCCACCAGTGTTGGCGGGACTAACTACGAGCAGTACTTC. The encoded protein is CATSVGGTNYEQYF.